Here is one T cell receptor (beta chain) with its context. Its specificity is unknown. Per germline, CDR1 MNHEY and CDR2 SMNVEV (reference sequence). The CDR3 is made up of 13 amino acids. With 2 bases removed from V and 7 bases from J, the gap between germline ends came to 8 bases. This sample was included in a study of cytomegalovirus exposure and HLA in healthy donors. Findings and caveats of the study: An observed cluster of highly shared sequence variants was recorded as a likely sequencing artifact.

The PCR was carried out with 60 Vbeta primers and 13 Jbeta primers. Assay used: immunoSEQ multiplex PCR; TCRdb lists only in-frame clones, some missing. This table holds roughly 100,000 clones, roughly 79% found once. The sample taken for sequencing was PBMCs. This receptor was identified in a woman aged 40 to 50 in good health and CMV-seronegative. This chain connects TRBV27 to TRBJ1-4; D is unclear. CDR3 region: CASSLRRSEKLFF. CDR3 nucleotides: TGTGCCAGCAGTTTACGGAGGAGTGAAAAACTGTTTTTT.